The 22 T cell receptor beta chains in this list originate from one sample, sequenced in a study of blood T cell repertoires in COVID-19. The data were produced by immunoSEQ multiplex PCR, yet TCRdb's version contains in-frame clones alone and is incomplete. This table holds approximately 250,000 clones, about 89% found once. The sequenced sample consisted of peripheral blood. These receptors all stem from a man in his forties or fifties with active or convalescent COVID-19.

This chain links TRBV19 with TRBJ2-5; 11 positions agree with TRBD1. V lost 4 bases to trimming and J lost 5 bases; unmatched junction nucleotides: 3. Germline V gene lookup returns CDR1 LNHDA and CDR2 SQIVND (reference sequence). This CDR3 spans 14 amino acids. CDR3 amino acids: CASSTGQGAETQYF. CDR3 in DNA: TGTGCCAGTAGTACCGGACAGGGGGCCGAGACCCAGTACTTC.

Only one count was recorded for this clone. V usage is TRBV3-1 (or the pseudogene TRBV3-2) and J usage is TRBJ1-2, with D hard to call. The CDR3 is 13 residues long. Trimming left V 1 base short and J 8 bases short, with 11 bases between. Per the germline V gene, CDR1 is LGHDT and CDR2 is YNNKEL (reference sequence). DNA for the CDR3: TGTGCCAGCAGCCAAGGGGTCCTTAGCGGCTACACCTTC. Its translation is CASSQGVLSGYTF.

The gene calls are TRBV15 and TRBJ1-6; TRBD1 matches 7 bases. CDR3 size: 15 residues. V lost 5 bases and J lost 9; bases outside the gene matches: 10. Germline CDR1 and CDR2: LNHNV and YYDKDF (reference sequence). As DNA, the CDR3 is TGTGCCACCAGCTCAACAACAGGGGCGAGTTCACCCCTCCACTTT. Its translation: CATSSTTGASSPLHF. The variable domain in full, with the rest retrieved from reference TRBV15 and TRBJ1-6, is DAMVIQNPRYQVTQFGKPVTLSCSQTLNHNVMYWYQQKSSQAPKLLFHYYDKDFNNEADTPDNFQSRRPNTSFCFLDIRSPGLGDTAMYLCATSSTTGASSPLHFGNGTRLTVT.

V usage is TRBV10-3 and J usage is TRBJ2-2; D gene ambiguous. The V and J ends lost 1 base and 3 bases respectively, with 12 bases between them. The CDR3 extends over 16 amino acids. CDR1 ENHRY and CDR2 SYGVKD come from the germline V gene. The CDR3 loop is CAISELVTADTGELFF. CDR3 nucleotide sequence: TGTGCCATCAGTGAGTTGGTTACAGCCGACACCGGGGAGCTGTTTTTT.

The count of this clone is one. The genes are TRBV2 and TRBJ2-5; D may be TRBD2 (5 bases). The V end lost 11 bases, the J end lost 5 bases, and 21 bases lay between the germline ends. This CDR3 is built from 14 residues. Germline V CDR1 and CDR2: SNHLY, FYNNEI. CDR3 DNA sequence: TGTGCCTGCTGGGTCGGGGTCCCCGGGGAGACCCAGTACTTC. Its translation: CACWVGVPGETQYF.

The chain recombines TRBV19 with TRBJ2-1; TRBD2 might be the D (6 bases). Germline CDR1 LNHDA, CDR2 SQIVND (reference sequence). The CDR3 is 15 residues long. Trimming removed 3 bases at V and 2 bases at J, with 11 bases between. CDR3 DNA: TGTGCCAGTAGTATTCCCGGAGGGGCCTACAATGAGCAGTTCTTC. Amino acids: CASSIPGGAYNEQFF.

This clone was seen only a few times. CDR3 DNA: TGTGCCAGCAGCGTAGTAGGAGGGGCCGGGGAGCTGTTTTTT. Its translation is CASSVVGGAGELFF. The chain recombines TRBV9 with TRBJ2-2, with a possible D match to TRBD2 (6 bases). The germline V and J ends were trimmed by 0 bases and 6 bases, with 9 bases remaining between them. The V gene's germline CDR1 is SGDLS and CDR2 YYNGEE. The CDR3 runs to 14 residues.

V gene TRBV5-5 combines with J gene TRBJ1-1; TRBD1 might be the D (5 bases). Germline V gives CDR1 SGHKS, CDR2 YYEKEE (reference sequence). This CDR3 region has 13 residues. Trimming removed 4 bases at V and 11 bases at J, with 18 bases between. The CDR3 sequence: CASSPRQGAGAFF. The CDR3 coding sequence is TGTGCCAGCAGCCCGAGGCAGGGAGCGGGGGCTTTCTTT.

V gene TRBV5-1 combines with J gene TRBJ2-6, with a tentative D call TRBD2 (6 bases). Trimming shortened V by 4 bases and J by 0 bases, and 20 bases separated the two germline ends. The CDR3 spans 19 residues. Germline CDR1 is SGHRS and CDR2 is YFSETQ. DNA of the CDR3: TGCGCCAGCAGCCAAGGGACTGCCCAGGGCCTCTCTGGGGCCAACGTCCTGACTTTC. Translating it yields CASSQGTAQGLSGANVLTF.

The chain couples TRBV6-5 to TRBJ2-7, with TRBD2 identical over 9 bases. Germline values: CDR1 MNHEY, CDR2 SVGAGI. CDR3 length: 14 residues. Trimming cost V 8 bases and J 4 bases; bases outside gene matches: 9. The CDR3 reads CASAPAAGGYEQYF. Here the CDR3 DNA reads TGTGCCAGCGCTCCGGCAGCGGGAGGATACGAGCAGTACTTC.

The V and J genes are TRBV3-1 (or the pseudogene TRBV3-2) and TRBJ2-5; D ambiguous. Trimming stripped 1 base from V and 1 base from J, with 4 bases between. Germline V gene lookup returns CDR1 LGHDT and CDR2 YNNKEL (reference sequence). CDR3 length equals 13 residues. CDR3 sequence reads: CASSQGRQETQYF. CDR3 nucleotides: TGTGCCAGCAGCCAAGGTCGCCAAGAGACCCAGTACTTC.

The chain is built from TRBV27 and TRBJ2-7, with TRBD2 identical over 12 bases. Germline V CDR1 and CDR2: MNHEY, SMNVEV (reference sequence). The CDR3 loop spans 18 amino acids. The trim removed 5 bases at V and 4 bases at J, leaving 15 bases unmatched. The chain's CDR3 is CASSLGTSGRPPTYEQYF. In DNA form, the CDR3 reads TGTGCCAGCAGTCTAGGGACTAGCGGGCGGCCCCCGACGTACGAGCAGTACTTC.

The chain has TRBV2 and TRBJ2-3; TRBD2 matches 8 bases. The CDR3 has 15 amino acids. The V segment lost 3 bases and the J segment 4 bases; nucleotides outside the gene matches: 6. The germline V gene encodes CDR1 SNHLY and CDR2 FYNNEI. CDR3 region: CASSDGGARADTQYF. CDR3 coding DNA: TGTGCCAGCAGTGACGGGGGGGCTAGGGCAGATACGCAGTATTTT.

For this clone: A read error may be the cause here, since a much bigger clone is one base away. V gene TRBV5-8 combines with J gene TRBJ1-1; D is unclear. In germline, CDR1 is SGHTS, CDR2 YDEGEE. V lost 6 bases to trimming and J lost 4 bases, with 4 bases between them. This CDR3 contains 10 residues. The CDR3 is CASTGTEAFF. The CDR3 coding sequence is TGTGCCAGCACGGGCACTGAAGCTTTCTTT.

The CDR3 protein is CASSQDVAGPSGYGYTF. In nucleotides, the CDR3 is TGTGCCAGCAGCCAAGATGTGGCGGGGCCATCTGGCTATGGCTACACCTTC. V usage is TRBV4-2 and J usage is TRBJ1-2, with D tentatively TRBD1 (5 bases). The V end lost 0 bases, the J end lost 4 bases, and 18 bases lay between the germline ends. The CDR3 length is 17 residues. CDR1 and CDR2 from the germline V gene are LGHNA and YNFKEQ.

The chain has TRBV11-2 and TRBJ2-3; possibly TRBD1 for D (5 bases). Germline assignment: CDR1 SGHAT and CDR2 FQNNGV. The V end lost 2 bases, the J end lost 4 bases, and 7 bases lay between the germline ends. CDR3 size: 13 residues. As DNA, the CDR3 is TGTGCCAGCAGCTTAACAGGTGCAGATACGCAGTATTTT. Encoded protein: CASSLTGADTQYF.

The genes are TRBV11-3 and TRBJ2-3, with a weak D call TRBD2 (5 bases). Germline values: CDR1 SGHNT, CDR2 YENEEA. This CDR3 is built from 15 residues. V was shortened by 4 bases and J by 0 bases, with 11 bases between the two germline ends. The CDR3 here is CASSSEGSSTDTQYF. DNA for the CDR3: TGTGCCAGCAGCTCAGAGGGCTCAAGCACAGATACGCAGTATTTT.

The chain is built from TRBV5-5 and TRBJ1-2, with TRBD1 identical over 11 bases. There are 15 residues in the CDR3. Looked up from germline, CDR1 is SGHKS and CDR2 is YYEKEE (reference sequence). With 4 bases clipped from V and 2 bases from J, the junction kept 4 bases outside the gene matches. The CDR3 DNA follows: TGTGCCAGCAGCCTATGGGACAGGGGGAACTATGGCTACACCTTC. Translation gives CASSLWDRGNYGYTF.

The rearrangement links TRBV30 to TRBJ1-2; D is uncertain. The ends were cut back, 5 bases at V and 5 bases at J, with 6 bases in the middle. The CDR3 runs 10 residues. Germline V gene data show CDR1 as GTSNPN and CDR2 as SVGIG (reference sequence). The CDR3 DNA sequence: TGTGCCTGGTTCGAGTATGGCTACACCTTC. It encodes CAWFEYGYTF. Using reference TRBV30 and TRBJ1-2 for the parts outside the CDR3, the full variable domain is SQTIHQWPATLVQPVGSPLSLECTVEGTSNPNLYWYRQAAGRGLQLLFYSVGIGQISSEVPQNLSASRPQDRQFILSSKKLLLSDSGFYLCAWFEYGYTFGSGTRLTVV.

Only one count was recorded for this clone. The chain is built from TRBV19 and TRBJ2-7, with 7 bases fitting TRBD2. The CDR3 is made up of 16 amino acids. The V gene end was trimmed by 4 bases and the J gene end by 0 bases; junction bases not matched to a gene: 9. The germline V gene has CDR1 LNHDA and CDR2 SQIVND (reference sequence). The chain's CDR3 is CASSNPGTTSSYEQYF. CDR3 sequence (DNA): TGTGCCAGTAGTAACCCCGGGACTACGAGCTCCTACGAGCAGTACTTC.

The gene calls are TRBV5-1 and TRBJ2-3; TRBD1 agrees at 7 bases. The CDR3 has 14 amino acids. Germline V gene lookup returns CDR1 SGHRS and CDR2 YFSETQ. The trim removed 3 bases at V and 4 bases at J, leaving 5 bases unmatched. CDR3 amino acids: CASSSAGGPDTQYF. The CDR3 region has the DNA TGCGCCAGCAGCTCCGCAGGGGGACCAGATACGCAGTATTTT.

This chain joins TRBV12-5 and TRBJ2-3; 7 nucleotides line up with TRBD1. V shed 0 bases, J shed 8 bases, and the junction held 5 bases outside the gene matches. Germline V lookup: CDR1 LGHNT, CDR2 FRNRAP. CDR3 length equals 14 residues. The CDR3 nucleotides read TGTGCTAGTGGTTTGGTACCGGCAGGGGGTACGCAGTATTTT. It translates to CASGLVPAGGTQYF.